Below, 4 T cell receptor beta chains from the same sample are listed, as sequenced in a study of PD-1 blockade in classical Hodgkin lymphoma. Every one of the patients relapsed after autologous stem cell transplantation (brentuximab vedotin exposure was variable). Method: immunoSEQ multiplex PCR; TCRdb's copy keeps in-frame clones and lacks some. The table lists roughly 140,000 clones, around four fifths of them singletons. The sample in question was peripheral blood mononuclear cells (PBMCs), obtained before the second cycle of nivolumab. These receptors originate from a human donor with classical Hodgkin lymphoma.

The rearrangement uses TRBV9 and TRBJ2-3, with D possibly TRBD1 on 6 matching bases. The CDR3 totals 15 residues. CDR1 is SGDLS and CDR2 is YYNGEE in the germline V gene. Trimming took off 3 bases at V and 6 bases at J, with 17 bases between the two ends. CDR3 nucleotides: TGTGCCAGCAGCGCGACGAGACAGGCGACGGATACGCAGTATTTT. Amino acid sequence: CASSATRQATDTQYF.

The chain joins TRBV5-4 to TRBJ2-7; 10 positions match TRBD1. The CDR3 length is 16 residues. CDR1 is SGHNT, CDR2 YYREEE, per germline (reference sequence). The trim removed 4 bases at V and 6 bases at J, leaving 13 bases unmatched. In DNA, the CDR3 is TGTGCCAGCAGCCCGAGGGGGACAGGGGCCTCACGCGAGCAGTACTTC. It codes for CASSPRGTGASREQYF.

The chain links TRBV19 to TRBJ2-3; D might be TRBD2 (5 bases). This CDR3 is 14 amino acids long. The ends were cut back, 3 bases at V and 1 base at J, with 8 bases in the middle. Looked up from germline, CDR1 is LNHDA and CDR2 is SQIVND (reference sequence). The CDR3 nucleotides read TGTGCCAGTAGTATTGGGAGAGGCACAGATACGCAGTATTTT. Translated, it gives CASSIGRGTDTQYF.

This clone was counted between two and nine times. The chain uses TRBV27 and TRBJ1-2; TRBD1 matches 7 bases. The germline gives CDR1 MNHEY, CDR2 SMNVEV (reference sequence). This CDR3 is 13 amino acids long. With V trimmed by 6 bases and J by 5 bases, 6 bases remained unmatched. The CDR3 DNA sequence: TGTGCCAGCAGGGAGACAGGGCCATATGGCTACACCTTC. Translated: CASRETGPYGYTF.